Listed here are 17 T cell receptor beta chains from one sample, sequenced in a study of cytomegalovirus exposure and HLA in healthy donors. Data came from immunoSEQ multiplex PCR; TCRdb stores just in-frame clones and leaves some out. The table has around 120,000 clones, about 82% seen once; the top ten hold 4.9%. Material for sequencing was PBMCs. Receptors originate from a man younger than 30 in good health and CMV-seronegative.

The chain recombines TRBV7-5 with TRBJ2-3; the table's D call, TRBD2, was not checked against the DNA. TRBV7-5 is marked as a pseudogene. The CDR3 is made up of 20 amino acids. This chain's CDR3 is CVRSPGPGGTWRECTDTQYF. In nucleotides, the CDR3 is TGTGTCAGAAGCCCAGGACCGGGGGGTACGTGGCGGGAGTGCACAGATACGCAGTATTTT.

The V gene is TRBV30, the J gene TRBJ2-6; 10 positions match TRBD1. The CDR3 contains 15 residues. Per the germline V gene, CDR1 is GTSNPN and CDR2 is SVGIG (reference sequence). Trimming cost V 5 bases and J 2 bases; bases outside gene matches: 3. The CDR3 sequence: CAWATGGTGANVLTF. For the CDR3, the DNA is TGTGCCTGGGCGACAGGGGGCACTGGGGCCAACGTCCTGACTTTC.

J is TRBJ1-4 and V is TRBV5-1; weak D call: TRBD1 (6 bases). The germline V and J ends were trimmed by 4 bases and 4 bases, with 17 bases remaining between them. This CDR3 spans 16 amino acids. CDR1 is SGHRS, CDR2 YFSETQ, per germline. Here the CDR3 reads CASSPAVDRLNEKLFF. For the CDR3, the DNA is TGCGCCAGCAGCCCGGCGGTGGACAGACTTAATGAAAAACTGTTTTTT.

The CDR3 sequence: CASSTHRGPNTEAFF. The CDR3 nucleotides read TGTGCCAGCAGCACCCACAGGGGGCCTAACACTGAAGCTTTCTTT. The chain carries TRBV9 and TRBJ1-1; the match to TRBD1 covers 9 bases. V was pared by 4 bases and J by 2 bases, with 6 bases of the junction left unmatched. CDR1 is SGDLS and CDR2 is YYNGEE in the germline V gene. CDR3 size: 15 residues.

V and J are TRBV4-1 and TRBJ2-7, with D possibly TRBD1 on 5 matching bases. Germline V CDR1 and CDR2: MGHRA, YSYEKL. The germline V and J ends were trimmed by 3 bases and 5 bases, with 14 bases remaining between them. The CDR3 contains 14 residues. CDR3 in DNA: TGCGCCAGCAGCCAGACCTCAAGGGGTCACGAGCAGTACTTC. Residues: CASSQTSRGHEQYF.

The chain combines TRBV6-1 with TRBJ2-6; 10 nucleotides align to TRBD2. Germline CDR1 is MNHNS and CDR2 is SASEGT. This CDR3 has 16 residues. V lost 4 bases, J lost 0 bases, and 0 bases stayed unmatched. This CDR3 reads CASSGTSGSGANVLTF. The CDR3 nucleotides read TGTGCCAGCAGTGGGACTAGCGGCTCTGGGGCCAACGTCCTGACTTTC.

The V call is TRBV5-4, the J call TRBJ1-1; 7 nucleotides agree with TRBD1. The CDR3 covers 14 residues. Germline V gives CDR1 SGHNT, CDR2 YYREEE (reference sequence). Losses at the gene ends were 2 bases for V and 1 base for J; bases not matched to a gene: 2. DNA of the CDR3: TGTGCCAGCAGCTTCCGGGACAGGAACACTGAAGCTTTCTTT. Encoded protein: CASSFRDRNTEAFF. Full variable domain (missing parts from reference TRBV5-4 and TRBJ1-1): ETGVTQSPTHLIKTRGQQVTLRCSSQSGHNTVSWYQQALGQGPQFIFQYYREEENGRGNFPPRFSGLQFPNYSSELNVNALELDDSALYLCASSFRDRNTEAFFGQGTRLTVV.

The chain joins TRBV2 to TRBJ2-5; D uncertain. CDR3 length equals 13 residues. Germline V gives CDR1 SNHLY, CDR2 FYNNEI. Trimming cost V 4 bases and J 1 base, with 7 bases left between them. CDR3 protein: CASSVDTQETQYF. In DNA, the CDR3 is TGTGCCAGCAGTGTCGACACCCAAGAGACCCAGTACTTC.

The rearrangement links TRBV30 to TRBJ2-1; 8 bases line up with TRBD1. From germline, CDR1 is GTSNPN and CDR2 SVGIG (reference sequence). The trim removed 0 bases at V and 15 bases at J, leaving 7 bases unmatched. The CDR3 totals 12 residues. In nucleotides, the CDR3 is TGTGCCTGGAGTGTAAACAGGGGGAATTTGTTCTTC. Translated: CAWSVNRGNLFF.

This chain joins TRBV27 and TRBJ1-1; no clear D gene. Germline CDR1 reads MNHEY; CDR2 reads SMNVEV (reference sequence). The CDR3 totals 13 residues. V lost 3 bases, J lost 3 bases, and 8 bases lay in between. The CDR3 spells CASSFQFHTEAFF. The DNA for the CDR3 is TGTGCCAGCAGTTTTCAGTTCCACACTGAAGCTTTCTTT.

The gene calls are TRBV27 and TRBJ1-1, with D unresolved. The CDR3 is 16 amino acids. Germline CDR1 reads MNHEY; CDR2 reads SMNVEV (reference sequence). V lost 1 base, J lost 5 bases, and 17 bases lay in between. The DNA of the CDR3 is TGTGCCAGCAGTTTATATTTTTGGGGAGGAGGAACTGAAGCTTTCTTT. This encodes CASSLYFWGGGTEAFF.

The chain combines TRBV10-2 with TRBJ2-3; D is perhaps TRBD2 (6 bases). Germline CDR1 and CDR2: WSHSY and SAAADI. This CDR3 has 16 amino acids. With 1 base removed from V and 6 bases from J, the gap between germline ends came to 17 bases. This CDR3 is CASSEWDSIGRDTQYF. CDR3 nucleotides: TGCGCCAGCAGTGAGTGGGACTCCATAGGGCGGGATACGCAGTATTTT.

This clone appeared once. This sample also contains other DNA sequences that code for the same CDR3. V gene TRBV9 combines with J gene TRBJ2-3; tentative D call: TRBD2 (6 bases). The CDR3 totals 14 residues. Trimming removed 2 bases from V and 3 bases from J, with 10 bases in between. Germline lookup yields CDR1 SGDLS and CDR2 YYNGEE. DNA of the CDR3: TGTGCCAGCAGCGTGGCAGGGAGGACAGATACGCAGTATTTT. Its translation is CASSVAGRTDTQYF.

The chain is built from TRBV27 and TRBJ2-3; TRBD1 aligns across 10 bases. Germline CDR1 is MNHEY and CDR2 is SMNVEV (reference sequence). This CDR3 has 16 amino acids. The trim removed 6 bases at V and 4 bases at J, leaving 10 bases unmatched. CDR3 region: CASRGRGQGRADTQYF. The CDR3 bases are TGTGCCAGCAGGGGGAGGGGACAGGGGAGGGCAGATACGCAGTATTTT.

CDR3 coding DNA: TGTGCCAGCAGTGACAATTACCTTATTCGGGAGGGCCGCACCGGGGAGCTGTTTTTT. As protein: CASSDNYLIREGRTGELFF. This chain joins TRBV6-4 and TRBJ2-2; 8 bases are shared with TRBD2. Trimming at V came to 2 bases and at J to 4 bases, leaving 15 bases not matched to a gene. Germline V gene data show CDR1 as MRHNA and CDR2 as SNTAGT. The CDR3 extends over 19 amino acids.

The V and J genes are TRBV19 and TRBJ1-2, with D possibly matching TRBD1 (5 bases). Germline-derived CDR1 and CDR2 are LNHDA and SQIVND (reference sequence). The CDR3 runs 17 residues. Trimming left V 3 bases short and J 2 bases short, with 19 bases between. The CDR3 region is CASSITFTDSRNYGYTF. The CDR3 DNA is TGTGCCAGTAGTATTACTTTTACAGACAGTCGGAACTATGGCTACACCTTC.

The chain joins TRBV6-5 to TRBJ1-1; 7 bases are a match to TRBD1. CDR1 and CDR2 from the germline V gene are MNHEY and SVGAGI. This CDR3 is built from 13 residues. J was trimmed by 11 bases and V by 6 bases; bases with no gene match: 12. The CDR3 DNA follows: TGTGCCAGCAGCCAAGGGGGCGGGTACGGCGCTTTCTTT. Its protein product is CASSQGGGYGAFF.